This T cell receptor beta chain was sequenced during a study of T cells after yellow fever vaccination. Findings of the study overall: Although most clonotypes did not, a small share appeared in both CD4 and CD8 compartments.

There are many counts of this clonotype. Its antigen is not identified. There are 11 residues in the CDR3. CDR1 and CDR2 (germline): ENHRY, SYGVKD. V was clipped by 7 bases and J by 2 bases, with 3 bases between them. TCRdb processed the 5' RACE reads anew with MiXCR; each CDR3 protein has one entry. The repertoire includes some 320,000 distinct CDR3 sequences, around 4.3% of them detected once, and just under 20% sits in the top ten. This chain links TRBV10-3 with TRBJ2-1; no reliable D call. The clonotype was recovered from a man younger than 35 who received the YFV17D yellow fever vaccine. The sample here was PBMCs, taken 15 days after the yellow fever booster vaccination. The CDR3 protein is CAIKTYNEQFF. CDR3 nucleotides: TGTGCCATCAAGACCTACAATGAGCAGTTCTTC.